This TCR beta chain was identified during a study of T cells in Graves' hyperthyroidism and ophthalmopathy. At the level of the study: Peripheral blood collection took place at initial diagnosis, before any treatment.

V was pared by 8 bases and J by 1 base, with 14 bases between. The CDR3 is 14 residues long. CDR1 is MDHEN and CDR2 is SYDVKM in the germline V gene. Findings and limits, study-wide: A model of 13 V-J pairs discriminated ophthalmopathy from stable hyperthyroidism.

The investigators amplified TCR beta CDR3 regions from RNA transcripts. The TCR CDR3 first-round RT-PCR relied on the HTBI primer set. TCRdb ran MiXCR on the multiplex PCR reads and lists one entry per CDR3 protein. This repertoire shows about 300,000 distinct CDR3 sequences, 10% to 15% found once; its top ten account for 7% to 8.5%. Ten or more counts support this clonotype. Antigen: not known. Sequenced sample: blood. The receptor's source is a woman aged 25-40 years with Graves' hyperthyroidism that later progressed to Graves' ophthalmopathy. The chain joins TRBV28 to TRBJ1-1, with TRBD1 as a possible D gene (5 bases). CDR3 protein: CASHPGRGNTEAFF. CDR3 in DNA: TGTGCCAGCCACCCGGGACGGGGGAACACTGAAGCTTTCTTT.